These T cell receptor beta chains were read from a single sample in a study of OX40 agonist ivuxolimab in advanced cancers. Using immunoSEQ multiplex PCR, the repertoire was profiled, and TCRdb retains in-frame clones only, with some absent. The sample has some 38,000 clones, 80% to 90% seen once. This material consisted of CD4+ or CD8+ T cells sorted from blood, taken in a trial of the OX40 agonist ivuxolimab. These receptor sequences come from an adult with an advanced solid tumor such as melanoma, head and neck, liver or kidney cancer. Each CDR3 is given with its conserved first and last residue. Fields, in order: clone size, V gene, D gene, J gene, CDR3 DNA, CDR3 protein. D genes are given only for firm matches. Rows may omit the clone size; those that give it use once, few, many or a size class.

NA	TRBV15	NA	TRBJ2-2	TGTGCCACCAGCAGTCGCACCGGGGAGCTGTTTTTT	CATSSRTGELFF
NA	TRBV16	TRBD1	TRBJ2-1	TGTGCCAGCCAGGCGGGGACAGGGGGGAATGAGCAGTTCTTC	CASQAGTGGNEQFF
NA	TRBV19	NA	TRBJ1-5	TGTGCCAGTAACAGGGTAGGCAATCAGCCCCAGCATTTT	CASNRVGNQPQHF
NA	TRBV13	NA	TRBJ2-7	TGTGCCAGCAGCCAACCGACAGACTACGAGCAGTACTTC	CASSQPTDYEQYF
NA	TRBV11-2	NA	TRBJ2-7	TGTGCCAGCAGCTTATGGACGGGCGAGGGCGAGCAGTACTTC	CASSLWTGEGEQYF
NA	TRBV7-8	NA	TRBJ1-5	TGTGCCAGCAGCGCGTTCGGAAATCAGCCCCAGCATTTT	CASSAFGNQPQHF
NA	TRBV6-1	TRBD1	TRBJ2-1	TGTGCCAGCCAAAGTCTCGGGACAGCCCACAATGAGCAGTTCTTC	CASQSLGTAHNEQFF
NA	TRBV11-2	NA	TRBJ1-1	TGTGCCAGCAGCTACTCAACGGGTTTGAACACTGAAGCTTTCTTT	CASSYSTGLNTEAFF
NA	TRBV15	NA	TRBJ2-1	TGTGCCACCAGCAGGGGGGGGACACGCTCCTACAATGAGCAGTTCTTC	CATSRGGTRSYNEQFF
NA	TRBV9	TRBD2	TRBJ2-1	TGTGCCAGCAGCGATCCGGGACTAGACAGTGAGCAGTTCTTC	CASSDPGLDSEQFF
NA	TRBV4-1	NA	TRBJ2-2	TGCGCCAGCAGCCAGGCCCCCACCGGGGAGCTGTTTTTT	CASSQAPTGELFF
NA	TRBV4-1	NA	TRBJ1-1	TGCGCCAGCAGCCAAGGGCACAGCACTGAAGCTTTCTTT	CASSQGHSTEAFF
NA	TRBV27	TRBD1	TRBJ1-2	TGTGCCAGCAGTTTACCCGGACAGGATGGCTACACCTTC	CASSLPGQDGYTF
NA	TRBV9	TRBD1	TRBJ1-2	TGTGCCAGCAGCTTGGGACAGGGCTCTGGTGGCTACACCTTC	CASSLGQGSGGYTF
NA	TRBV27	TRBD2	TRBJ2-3	TGTGCCAGCAGTCCTACTCTCGGCGGGGGTAACACAGATACGCAGTATTTT	CASSPTLGGGNTDTQYF
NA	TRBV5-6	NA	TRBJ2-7	TGTGCCAGCAGCCCGGGGGGCAGGGAGGCCTACGAGCAGTACTTC	CASSPGGREAYEQYF
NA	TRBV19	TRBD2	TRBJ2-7	TGTGCCAGTAGTTTAGCGGGGGACGCCTACGAGCAGTACTTC	CASSLAGDAYEQYF
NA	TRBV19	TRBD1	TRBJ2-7	TGTGCCAGTAGTATGGGACAGACTAACTACGAGCAGTACTTC	CASSMGQTNYEQYF
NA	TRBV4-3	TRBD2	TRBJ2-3	TGCGCCAGCAGCCAAGATCTGGGGCGGGGGGGCCTCGACACAGATACGCAGTATTTT	CASSQDLGRGGLDTDTQYF
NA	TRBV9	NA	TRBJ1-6	TGTGCCAGCAGCGCTACAGGGAGTAATTCACCCCTCCACTTT	CASSATGSNSPLHF
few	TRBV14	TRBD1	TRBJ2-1	TGTGCCAGCAGCCAAAGGGGGCGTGAGCAGTTCTTC	CASSQRGREQFF
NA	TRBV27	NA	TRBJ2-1	TGTGCCAGCAGTTTACGGGGCCTATACAATGAGCAGTTCTTC	CASSLRGLYNEQFF
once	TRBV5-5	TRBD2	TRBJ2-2	TGTGCCAGCAACCCCCCTGGACTAGCGGGCACCGGGGAGCTGTTTTTT	CASNPPGLAGTGELFF
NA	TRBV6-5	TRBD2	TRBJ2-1	TGTGCCAGCAGACGGGGGGGGGCGGTTGAGCAGTTCTTC	CASRRGGAVEQFF
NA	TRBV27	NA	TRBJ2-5	TGTGCCAGCAGTTGGGGGGGCCGGGAGACCCAGTACTTC	CASSWGGRETQYF
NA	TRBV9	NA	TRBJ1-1	TGTGCCAGCAGCGTAGGGGCAGGGTGGGCCACTGAAGCTTTCTTT	CASSVGAGWATEAFF
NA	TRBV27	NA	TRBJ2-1	TGTGCCAGCAGTTTATCGTCCTACAATGAGCAGTTCTTC	CASSLSSYNEQFF
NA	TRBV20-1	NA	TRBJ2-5	TGCAGTGCTAGAGATTTTGAGACCCAGTACTTC	CSARDFETQYF
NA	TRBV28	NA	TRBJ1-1	TGTGCCACCCTCCCAGAGGGTTTAAACACTGAAGCTTTCTTT	CATLPEGLNTEAFF
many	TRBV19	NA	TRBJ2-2	TGTGCCAGTAGATCCATTTCCGCGAACACCGGGGAGCTGTTTTTT	CASRSISANTGELFF
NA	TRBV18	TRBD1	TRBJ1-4	TGTGCCAGCTCACCTGGGGTACTCGACAGCCCCCAGGGGGATGATGAAAAACTGTTTTTT	CASSPGVLDSPQGDDEKLFF
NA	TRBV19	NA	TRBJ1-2	TGTGCCAGTATCGGGCTTTATGGCTACACCTTC	CASIGLYGYTF
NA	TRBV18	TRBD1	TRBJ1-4	TGTGCCAGCTCACCACCCCGGGACAGGTCTACTAATGAAAAACTGTTTTTT	CASSPPRDRSTNEKLFF
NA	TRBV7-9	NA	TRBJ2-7	TGTGCCAGCAGCCCGCTTTCGTTAGGGGCCAACGAGCAGTACTTC	CASSPLSLGANEQYF
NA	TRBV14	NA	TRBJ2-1	TGTGCCAGCAGCCCTTTGTCAGGCTTCTCCTACAATGAGCAGTTCTTC	CASSPLSGFSYNEQFF
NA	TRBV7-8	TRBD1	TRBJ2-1	TGTGCCAGCAGCCCTACCGGTCTGGGGACAGGTTCCGAGCAGTTCTTC	CASSPTGLGTGSEQFF
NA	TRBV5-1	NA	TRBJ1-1	TGCGCCAGCAGCTCTCTTCAGGGACCGAACACTGAAGCTTTCTTT	CASSSLQGPNTEAFF
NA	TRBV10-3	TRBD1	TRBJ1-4	TGTGCCATCAGTGACCAGGGGGCGGCCAATGAAAAACTGTTTTTT	CAISDQGAANEKLFF
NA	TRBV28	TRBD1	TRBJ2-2	TGTGCCAGCAGCCTACGGGACAGGGGCCCCACCGGGGAGCTGTTTTTT	CASSLRDRGPTGELFF
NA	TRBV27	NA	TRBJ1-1	TGTGCCACTTTACACCGGGGCATTGAAGCTTTCTTT	CATLHRGIEAFF
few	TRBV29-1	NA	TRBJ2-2	TGCAGCGTTGTGGAGGGTTACGGGGAGCTGTTTTTT	CSVVEGYGELFF
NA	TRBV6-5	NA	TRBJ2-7	TGTGCCAGCAGTTACTCAACTTCCTACGAGCAGTACTTC	CASSYSTSYEQYF
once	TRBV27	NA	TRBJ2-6	TGTGCCAGCAGTTTCTGGGGCTCTGGGGCCAACGTCCTGACTTTC	CASSFWGSGANVLTF
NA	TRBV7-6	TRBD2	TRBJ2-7	TGTGCCAGCAGCCGAGCGGGGATCTCCTACGAGCAGTACTTC	CASSRAGISYEQYF
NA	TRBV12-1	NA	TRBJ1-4	TGTGCCAGCAGCTTGGGTCCCCGTCCTAGAAATGAAAAACTGTTTTTT	CASSLGPRPRNEKLFF
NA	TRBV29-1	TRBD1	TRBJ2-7	TGCAGCGTTGAGGGTGACAGGGGTTCCTACGAGCAGTACTTC	CSVEGDRGSYEQYF
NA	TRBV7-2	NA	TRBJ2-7	TGTGCCAGCAGCTTGGACGTTAACTACGAGCAGTACTTC	CASSLDVNYEQYF